Listed below are T cell receptor beta chains from one sample, sequenced in a study of control samples from healthy donors and cancer patients. Repertoires were generated with immunoSEQ multiplex PCR, while TCRdb's copy carries only in-frame clones and drops some. The profile shows 130,000 to 150,000 clones, about nine tenths of them singletons. Sequences were obtained from blood. Every receptor here comes from a man aged 25-45 years in good health. Both conserved end residues are part of each CDR3. The order of the fields is CDR3 DNA, CDR3 protein, clone size, D gene, V gene, J gene. The D gene is left open where the match is weak. Clone size is not always given. Where it is, it says once, few, many or a class for expanded clones.

DNA: TGTGCCAGCTTGGGGGGATCGTCGGGCACAGATACGCAGTATTTT
CDR3: CASLGGSSGTDTQYF
size: .
D: .
V: TRBV19
J: TRBJ2-3

DNA: TGTGCCATCAGCGAAATAGGGGGGGATACGCAGTATTTT
CDR3: CAISEIGGDTQYF
size: once
D: .
V: TRBV10-3
J: TRBJ2-3

DNA: TGTGCCAGCTTTGGGCCGACGGGCTACGAGCAGTACTTC
CDR3: CASFGPTGYEQYF
size: .
D: .
V: TRBV2
J: TRBJ2-7

DNA: TGTGCCACCGACCCGGGACAGAATTACGAGCAGTACTTC
CDR3: CATDPGQNYEQYF
size: .
D: TRBD1
V: TRBV10-3
J: TRBJ2-7

DNA: TGTGCCAGCAGTGAAGCCCCCTACGAGCAGTACTTC
CDR3: CASSEAPYEQYF
size: few
D: .
V: TRBV2
J: TRBJ2-7

DNA: TGTGCCAGCGCTGCCCGGGCGAGCACAGATACGCAGTATTTT
CDR3: CASAARASTDTQYF
size: .
D: .
V: TRBV11-1
J: TRBJ2-3

DNA: TGTGCCAGCACCCGACAGGGACGCGGGAACACTGAAGCTTTCTTT
CDR3: CASTRQGRGNTEAFF
size: once
D: TRBD1
V: TRBV28
J: TRBJ1-1

DNA: TGTGCCAGTAGTGTCTTACCGGGACTAGCGGGGGTCGCTGGCAAAAACATTCAGTACTTC
CDR3: CASSVLPGLAGVAGKNIQYF
size: .
D: TRBD2
V: TRBV19
J: TRBJ2-4

DNA: TGTGCCAGTAGTATTAAGGGTCCTCACTACGAGCAGTACTTC
CDR3: CASSIKGPHYEQYF
size: .
D: .
V: TRBV19
J: TRBJ2-7

DNA: TGTGCCAGCAGCCAAGAGAGTAACAGGGAAAAACTGTTTTTT
CDR3: CASSQESNREKLFF
size: .
D: .
V: TRBV3-1/TRBV3-2
J: TRBJ1-4

DNA: TGTGCCAGCAGCTTGCAGGGACAGGGTTTAGCGGAGACCCAGTACTTC
CDR3: CASSLQGQGLAETQYF
size: once
D: TRBD1
V: TRBV5-6
J: TRBJ2-5

DNA: TGTGCCAGCAGCCCCGGGAATGTGGGTAACTATGGCTACACCTTC
CDR3: CASSPGNVGNYGYTF
size: .
D: .
V: TRBV27
J: TRBJ1-2

DNA: TGTGCCAGTAGTATAGCAGTCTCCTACGAGCAGTACTTC
CDR3: CASSIAVSYEQYF
size: .
D: .
V: TRBV19
J: TRBJ2-7

DNA: TGTGCCAGCAGCCAAGATCCGCGCACATCCGATGAGAACACTGAAGCTTTCTTT
CDR3: CASSQDPRTSDENTEAFF
size: .
D: .
V: TRBV3-1/TRBV3-2
J: TRBJ1-1

DNA: TGTGCCAGCAGCTTAGCCGGAGGGGGACAGGCAGGAAATTCACCCCTCCACTTT
CDR3: CASSLAGGGQAGNSPLHF
size: .
D: TRBD1
V: TRBV7-9
J: TRBJ1-6

DNA: TGTGCCAGCAGACACGACGGGAACACTGAAGCTTTCTTT
CDR3: CASRHDGNTEAFF
size: .
D: .
V: TRBV2
J: TRBJ1-1

DNA: TGTGCCAGCAGTCCTAAAGGACTAGATACGCAGTATTTT
CDR3: CASSPKGLDTQYF
size: .
D: .
V: TRBV6-6
J: TRBJ2-3

DNA: TGTGCCAGTAGTATAGTCCCCACCGGGGAGCTGTTTTTT
CDR3: CASSIVPTGELFF
size: .
D: .
V: TRBV19
J: TRBJ2-2

DNA: TGTGCCAGCAGCAAAGCGCACGAGCGAGCGGGGGTCTACGAGCAGTACTTC
CDR3: CASSKAHERAGVYEQYF
size: once
D: .
V: TRBV21-1
J: TRBJ2-7

DNA: TGTGCCAGCAGCTTAAAAGCAGGGTGGATGAACACTGAAGCTTTCTTT
CDR3: CASSLKAGWMNTEAFF
size: .
D: .
V: TRBV7-9
J: TRBJ1-1

DNA: TGTGCCAGCAGTTACGGGAAGGGCACTGAAGCTTTCTTT
CDR3: CASSYGKGTEAFF
size: .
D: .
V: TRBV6-5
J: TRBJ1-1

DNA: TGTGCCAGCAGCCTCTCAGGGAATGAAAAACTGTTTTTT
CDR3: CASSLSGNEKLFF
size: .
D: .
V: TRBV7-8
J: TRBJ1-4

DNA: TGTGCCAGCAGTTACCCAGGGGGAACTGAAGCTTTCTTT
CDR3: CASSYPGGTEAFF
size: once
D: TRBD1
V: TRBV6-5
J: TRBJ1-1

DNA: TGTGCCAGCAGTCCTCCGGGACAGGGGGTATACGAGCAGTACTTC
CDR3: CASSPPGQGVYEQYF
size: once
D: TRBD1
V: TRBV6-5
J: TRBJ2-7

DNA: TGCGCCAGCAGCCGAGACCTAAACACAGATACGCAGTATTTT
CDR3: CASSRDLNTDTQYF
size: .
D: .
V: TRBV5-1
J: TRBJ2-3